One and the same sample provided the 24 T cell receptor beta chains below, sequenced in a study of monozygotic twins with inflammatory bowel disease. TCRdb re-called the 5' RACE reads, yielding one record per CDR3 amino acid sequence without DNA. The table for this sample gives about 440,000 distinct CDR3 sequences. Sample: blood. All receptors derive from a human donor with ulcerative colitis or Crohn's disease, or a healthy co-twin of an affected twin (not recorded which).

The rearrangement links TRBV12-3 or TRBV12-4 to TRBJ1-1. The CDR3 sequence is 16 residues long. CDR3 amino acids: CASSSGPANMNTEAFF.

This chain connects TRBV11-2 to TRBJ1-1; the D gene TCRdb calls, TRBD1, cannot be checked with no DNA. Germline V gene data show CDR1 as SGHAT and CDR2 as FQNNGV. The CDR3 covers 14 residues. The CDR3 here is CASSLHRAFTEAFF.

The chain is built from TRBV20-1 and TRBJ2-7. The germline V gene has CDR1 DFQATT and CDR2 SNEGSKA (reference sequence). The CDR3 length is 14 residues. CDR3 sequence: CSAMESGKRYEQYF.

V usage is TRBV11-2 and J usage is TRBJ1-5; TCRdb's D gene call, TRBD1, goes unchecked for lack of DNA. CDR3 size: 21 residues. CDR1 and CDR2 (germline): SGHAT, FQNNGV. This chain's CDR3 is CASSLRPQEMGDPDVCQPQHF.

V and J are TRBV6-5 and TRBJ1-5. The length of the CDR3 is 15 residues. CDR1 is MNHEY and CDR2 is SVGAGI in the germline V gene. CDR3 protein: CASSYSKVSTQPQHF.

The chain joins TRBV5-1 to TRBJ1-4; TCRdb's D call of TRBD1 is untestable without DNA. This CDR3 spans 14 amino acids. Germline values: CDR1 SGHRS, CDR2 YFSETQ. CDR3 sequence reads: CASRRDATNEKLFF.

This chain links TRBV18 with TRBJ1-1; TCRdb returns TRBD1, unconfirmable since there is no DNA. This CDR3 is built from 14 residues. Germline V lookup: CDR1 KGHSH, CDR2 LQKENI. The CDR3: CASSRVGQNTEAFF.

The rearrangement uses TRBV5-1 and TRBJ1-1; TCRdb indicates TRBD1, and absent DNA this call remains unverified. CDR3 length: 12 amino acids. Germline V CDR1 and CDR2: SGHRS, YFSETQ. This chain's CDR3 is CASTLGDTEAFF.

This CDR3 reads CASSYSRDRAANYGYTF. The chain couples TRBV6-5 to TRBJ1-2; the D call from TCRdb, TRBD1, cannot be confirmed without DNA. The germline CDR1 and CDR2 sequences are MNHEY and SVGAGI. CDR3 length equals 17 residues.

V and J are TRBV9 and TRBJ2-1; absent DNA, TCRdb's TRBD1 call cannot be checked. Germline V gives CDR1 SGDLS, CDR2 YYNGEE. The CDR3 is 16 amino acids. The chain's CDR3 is CASSVFGGPFGEEQFF.

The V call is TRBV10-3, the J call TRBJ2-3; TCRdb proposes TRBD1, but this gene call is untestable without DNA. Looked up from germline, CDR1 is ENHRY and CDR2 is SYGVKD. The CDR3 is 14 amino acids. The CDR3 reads CAISDGGAKDTQYF.

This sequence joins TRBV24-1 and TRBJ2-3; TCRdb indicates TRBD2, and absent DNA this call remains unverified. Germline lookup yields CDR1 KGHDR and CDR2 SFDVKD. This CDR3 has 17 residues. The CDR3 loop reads CATSDPNGGIERHTQYF.

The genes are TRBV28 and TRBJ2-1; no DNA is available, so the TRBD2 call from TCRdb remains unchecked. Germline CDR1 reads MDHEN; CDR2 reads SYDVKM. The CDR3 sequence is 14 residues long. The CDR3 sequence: CASRRVRVEGEQFF.

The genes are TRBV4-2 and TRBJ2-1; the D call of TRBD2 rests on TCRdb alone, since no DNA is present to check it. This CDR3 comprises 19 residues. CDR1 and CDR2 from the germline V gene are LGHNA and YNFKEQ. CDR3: CASSQDPRQAGSSYNEQFF.

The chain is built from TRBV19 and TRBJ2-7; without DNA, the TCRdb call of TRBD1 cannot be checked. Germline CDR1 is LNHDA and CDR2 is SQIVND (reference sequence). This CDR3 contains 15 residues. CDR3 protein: CASTPGSLGSYEQYF.

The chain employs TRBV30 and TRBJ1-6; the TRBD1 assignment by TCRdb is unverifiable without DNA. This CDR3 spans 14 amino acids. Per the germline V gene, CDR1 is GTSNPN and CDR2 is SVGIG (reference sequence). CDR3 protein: CAWRQGDGSSPLHF.

The CDR3 sequence: CASSIQTGQGAETQYF. This chain joins TRBV11-2 and TRBJ2-5; checking the TCRdb D call of TRBD1 is not possible without DNA. The CDR3 is 16 residues long. Germline V gives CDR1 SGHAT, CDR2 FQNNGV.

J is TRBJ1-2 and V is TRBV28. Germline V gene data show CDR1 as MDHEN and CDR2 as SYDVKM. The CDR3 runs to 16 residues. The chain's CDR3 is CASYSSEHFVSYGYTF.

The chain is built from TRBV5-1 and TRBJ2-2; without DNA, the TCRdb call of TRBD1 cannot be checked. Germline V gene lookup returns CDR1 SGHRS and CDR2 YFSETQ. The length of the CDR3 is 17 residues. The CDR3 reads CASSSRAGDLNTGELFF.

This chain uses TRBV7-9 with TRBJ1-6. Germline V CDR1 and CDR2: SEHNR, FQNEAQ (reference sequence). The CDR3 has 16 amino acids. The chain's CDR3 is CASTKGSGSYNSPLHF. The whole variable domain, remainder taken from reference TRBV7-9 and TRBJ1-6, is DTGVSQNPRHKITKRGQNVTFRCDPISEHNRLYWYRQTLGQGPEFLTYFQNEAQLEKSRLLSDRFSAERPKGSFSTLEIQRTEQGDSAMYLCASTKGSGSYNSPLHFGNGTRLTVT.

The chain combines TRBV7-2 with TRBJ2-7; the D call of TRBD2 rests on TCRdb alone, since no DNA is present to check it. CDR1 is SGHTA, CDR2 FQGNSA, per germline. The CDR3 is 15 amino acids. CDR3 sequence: CASSPHPAGSYEQYF.

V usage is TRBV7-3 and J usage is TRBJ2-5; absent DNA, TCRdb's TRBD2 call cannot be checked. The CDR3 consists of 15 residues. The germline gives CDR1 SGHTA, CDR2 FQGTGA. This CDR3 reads CASSPRASGGETQYF.

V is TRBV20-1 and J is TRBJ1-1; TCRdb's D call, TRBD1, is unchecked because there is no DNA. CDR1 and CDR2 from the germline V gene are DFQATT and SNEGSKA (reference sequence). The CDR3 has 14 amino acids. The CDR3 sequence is CSAPQGARNTEAFF.

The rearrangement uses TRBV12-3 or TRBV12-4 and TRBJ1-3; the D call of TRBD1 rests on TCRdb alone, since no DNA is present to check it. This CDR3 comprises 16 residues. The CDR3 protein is CASNVDSSYSGNTIYF.